A selection of T cell receptor beta chains follows, all from one sample in a study of T-cell reconstitution after alpha-beta-depleted transplantation in children. TCRdb reprocessed the PCR reads via MiXCR and lists one record per CDR3 protein. The table has hundreds of thousands of distinct CDR3 sequences, around 16% seen once; the top ten hold 3.3%. The sample in question was PBMCs from the stem cell graft donor, obtained from the stem cell graft. The receptors here all came from a human donor who donated a stem cell graft to a child with acute lymphoblastic leukemia. The CDR3 runs from the conserved cysteine through the conserved F or W. The order of the fields is V gene, D gene, clone size, J gene, CDR3 protein, CDR3 DNA. D genes are given only for firm matches. Rows give clone size only sometimes, using once, few, many, or a class for an expanded clone.

>TRBV5-6|NA|few|TRBJ2-2
CASSFDTSNTGELFF
TGTGCCAGCAGCTTTGACACTTCGAACACCGGGGAGCTGTTTTTT
>TRBV12-3/TRBV12-4|TRBD1|few|TRBJ2-4
CASSLDRGTKNIQYF
TGTGCCAGCAGTTTGGACAGGGGAACCAAAAACATTCAGTACTTC
>TRBV5-1|NA|many|TRBJ2-3
CASSLGQFKEDTQYF
TGCGCCAGCAGCTTGGGACAGTTCAAGGAGGATACGCAGTATTTT
>TRBV10-3|NA|few|TRBJ1-1
CAISESEGSHTEAFF
TGTGCCATCAGTGAGTCGGAGGGATCACACACTGAAGCTTTCTTT
>TRBV7-9|NA|NA|TRBJ2-5
CASSLGAVTTGQETQYF
TGTGCCAGCAGCTTAGGGGCAGTAACTACGGGGCAAGAGACCCAGTACTTC
>TRBV5-1|TRBD2|few|TRBJ2-5
CASKTGLADQETQYF
TGCGCCAGCAAGACGGGACTAGCGGATCAAGAGACCCAGTACTTC
>TRBV12-3/TRBV12-4|NA|NA|TRBJ2-2
CASSNPGELFF
TGTGCCAGCAGTAACCCCGGGGAGCTGTTTTTT
>TRBV5-1|TRBD2|few|TRBJ2-1
CASSFGGRMVEQFF
TGCGCCAGCAGCTTCGGCGGGAGGATGGTTGAGCAGTTCTTC
>TRBV5-1|TRBD2|NA|TRBJ2-1
CASSFTGLAGVQVF
TGCGCCAGCAGCTTCACCGGACTAGCGGGAGTCCAAGTCTTC
>TRBV5-1|TRBD2|few|TRBJ2-3
CASGQSGSPGTDTQYF
TGCGCCAGCGGGCAGAGCGGGAGTCCCGGTACAGATACGCAGTATTTT
>TRBV6-1|NA|NA|TRBJ1-5
CASSPIGDTRQPQHF
TGTGCCAGCAGCCCCATAGGGGATACAAGGCAGCCCCAGCATTTT
>TRBV20-1|NA|NA|TRBJ1-2
CSAIWIGGNYGYTF
TGCAGTGCTATTTGGATAGGGGGGAACTATGGCTACACCTTC
>TRBV20-1|NA|NA|TRBJ2-4
CGTDATRAKNIQYF
TGCGGAACGGACGCCACTAGAGCCAAAAACATTCAGTACTTC
>TRBV20-1|NA|NA|TRBJ1-5
CSALESSNQPQHF
TGCAGTGCTCTGGAGAGTAGCAATCAGCCCCAGCATTTT
>TRBV6-1|TRBD1|NA|TRBJ1-5
CASSPGTGTVGNQPQHF
TGTGCCAGCAGCCCCGGGACAGGGACGGTCGGAAATCAGCCCCAGCATTTT
>TRBV20-1|NA|NA|TRBJ1-1
CSARAMDGNTEAFF
TGCAGTGCTAGAGCCATGGATGGGAACACTGAAGCTTTCTTT
>TRBV9|TRBD2|NA|TRBJ2-1
CASSVSGLVSYNEQFF
TGTGCCAGCAGCGTAAGTGGACTAGTCTCCTACAATGAGCAGTTCTTC
>TRBV9|NA|NA|TRBJ1-1
CASSVERTANTEAFF
TGTGCCAGCAGCGTAGAGAGGACGGCGAACACTGAAGCTTTCTTT
>TRBV6-1|TRBD2|NA|TRBJ2-7
CASSAGLAPYEQYF
TGTGCCAGCAGTGCGGGACTAGCGCCCTACGAGCAGTACTTC
>TRBV4-1|TRBD2|few|TRBJ2-3
CASSQRTSGDRADTQYF
TGCGCCAGCAGCCAGCGGACTAGCGGGGACAGAGCAGATACGCAGTATTTT
>TRBV20-1|TRBD2|NA|TRBJ2-3
CSAPRGGTDTQYF
TGCAGTGCTCCGCGGGGGGGGACAGATACGCAGTATTTT
>TRBV29-1|NA|NA|TRBJ2-3
CSVDLGIGSDTQYF
TGCAGCGTTGATCTGGGGATCGGCTCAGATACGCAGTATTTT
>TRBV9|TRBD2|NA|TRBJ2-4
CASRGGKQATVINIQYF
TGTGCCAGCAGGGGGGGGAAACAGGCCACAGTCATAAACATTCAGTACTTC
>TRBV21-1|NA|few|TRBJ1-5
CASSKGWDRPLYQPQHF
TGTGCCAGCAGCAAAGGATGGGACAGGCCCCTCTATCAGCCCCAGCATTTT
>TRBV12-3/TRBV12-4|NA|NA|TRBJ2-7
CASSFTSPRLGEQYF
TGTGCCAGCAGTTTCACTTCTCCTAGGCTCGGCGAGCAGTACTTC
>TRBV6-2/TRBV6-3|NA|NA|TRBJ1-1
CASSSLRFGMNTEAFF
TGTGCCAGCAGCTCCCTGAGGTTTGGTATGAACACTGAAGCTTTCTTT
>TRBV5-1|NA|NA|TRBJ2-5
CASSFLAEETQYF
TGCGCCAGCAGCTTCCTAGCAGAAGAGACCCAGTACTTC
>TRBV5-5|TRBD2|NA|TRBJ2-7
CASSQGLVCSYEQYF
TGTGCCAGCAGCCAGGGACTAGTCTGCTCCTACGAGCAGTACTTC
>TRBV5-1|NA|NA|TRBJ2-1
CASSLADYPYNEQFF
TGCGCCAGCAGCTTGGCTGACTATCCCTACAATGAGCAGTTCTTC
>TRBV2|TRBD2|NA|TRBJ2-7
CASSDEREALHEQYF
TGTGCCAGCAGTGATGAGCGGGAGGCTTTGCACGAGCAGTACTTC
>TRBV28|NA|few|TRBJ1-1
CASSFMGRDTEAFF
TGTGCCAGCAGTTTCATGGGTAGGGACACTGAAGCTTTCTTT
>TRBV2|TRBD2|few|TRBJ2-7
CASSAGTSGSEQYF
TGTGCCAGCAGTGCCGGGACTAGCGGGAGCGAGCAGTACTTC
>TRBV5-1|NA|few|TRBJ2-5
CASSLKTGRGETQYF
TGCGCCAGCAGCTTGAAGACAGGGCGGGGGGAGACCCAGTACTTC
>TRBV14|NA|few|TRBJ1-1
CASSQFRNTEAFF
TGTGCCAGCAGCCAGTTTCGGAACACTGAAGCTTTCTTT
>TRBV28|NA|few|TRBJ1-2
CASTGTVNYGYTF
TGTGCCAGCACCGGGACGGTGAACTATGGCTACACCTTC
>TRBV11-2|NA|few|TRBJ1-2
CASSFFPGIRGYTF
TGTGCCAGCAGTTTCTTCCCCGGGATAAGGGGCTACACCTTC
>TRBV6-4|NA|few|TRBJ2-7
CASSEVGGSYEQYF
TGTGCCAGCAGTGAGGTGGGGGGTTCCTACGAGCAGTACTTC
>TRBV29-1|NA|NA|TRBJ2-7
CSVMRESYEQYF
TGCAGCGTTATGAGGGAGTCCTACGAGCAGTACTTC
>TRBV27|TRBD2|NA|TRBJ2-1
CASSPRLAVGNEQFF
TGTGCCAGCAGTCCACGACTAGCTGTCGGCAATGAGCAGTTCTTC
>TRBV24-1|NA|NA|TRBJ1-3
CATSDLRISGNTIYF
TGTGCCACCAGTGATTTGAGAATCTCTGGAAACACCATATATTTT
>TRBV7-2|NA|few|TRBJ2-7
CASSSQLEQYF
TGTGCCAGCAGTTCTCAGCTGGAGCAGTACTTC
>TRBV3-1|TRBD1|few|TRBJ2-7
CATGRGQRYEQYF
TGTGCCACCGGCCGGGGACAGAGATACGAGCAGTACTTC
>TRBV30|NA|few|TRBJ2-6
CAWSGLSGANVLTF
TGTGCCTGGTCGGGACTCTCTGGGGCCAACGTCCTGACTTTC
>TRBV7-9|NA|few|TRBJ2-7
CASSLPGFDEQYF
TGTGCCAGCAGCCTCCCGGGGTTTGACGAGCAGTACTTC
>TRBV5-1|NA|NA|TRBJ2-7
CASSVFRDKAQEQYF
TGCGCCAGCAGCGTCTTCCGGGACAAGGCCCAGGAGCAGTACTTC
>TRBV5-1|NA|many|TRBJ2-7
CASRGTYEQYF
TGCGCCAGCAGGGGGACGTACGAGCAGTACTTC
>TRBV6-5|NA|few|TRBJ2-1
CASSSRPRVPYNEQFF
TGTGCCAGCAGTTCCCGACCGAGGGTGCCCTACAATGAGCAGTTCTTC
>TRBV12-3/TRBV12-4|NA|NA|TRBJ1-2
CAIPRGAAGYTF
TGTGCCATCCCGAGGGGGGCAGCTGGCTACACCTTC
>TRBV9|TRBD1|NA|TRBJ2-1
CASSVGGTGYYNEQFF
TGTGCCAGCAGCGTAGGAGGGACAGGGTACTACAATGAGCAGTTCTTC
>TRBV12-3/TRBV12-4|TRBD1|NA|TRBJ1-5
CASRWTGGFGQPQHF
TGTGCCAGCAGGTGGACAGGGGGTTTCGGTCAGCCCCAGCATTTT
>TRBV19|NA|few|TRBJ1-5
CASSHRVDSNQPQHF
TGTGCCAGTAGCCACAGGGTTGATAGCAATCAGCCCCAGCATTTT
>TRBV2|TRBD2|once|TRBJ2-3
CASSSNYRVLAGGADTQYF
TGTGCCAGCAGTTCCAATTACAGGGTACTAGCGGGAGGGGCAGATACGCAGTATTTT
>TRBV5-1|NA|NA|TRBJ2-7
CASSLVVRAEQYF
TGCGCCAGCAGCTTGGTAGTCAGGGCGGAGCAGTACTTC
>TRBV29-1|NA|NA|TRBJ2-1
CSVEDGGSYNEQFF
TGCAGCGTTGAAGATGGAGGAAGCTACAATGAGCAGTTCTTC
>TRBV25-1|NA|NA|TRBJ1-1
CASSPHTRVGTEAFF
TGTGCCAGCAGTCCCCACACCAGGGTGGGCACTGAAGCTTTCTTT
>TRBV21-1|NA|few|TRBJ1-3
CASSTGQGASGNTIYF
TGTGCCAGCAGCACGGGACAGGGGGCGTCTGGAAACACCATATATTTT
>TRBV5-1|TRBD2|once|TRBJ2-3
CASSLGGLAAPDTQYF
TGCGCCAGCAGCTTGGGAGGACTAGCGGCCCCAGATACGCAGTATTTT
>TRBV20-1|TRBD2|few|TRBJ2-3
CSAQREGQDTQYF
TGCAGTGCCCAGCGGGAGGGCCAAGATACGCAGTATTTT
>TRBV5-1|TRBD1|NA|TRBJ1-1
CASSYDRVTEAFF
TGCGCCAGCAGCTACGACAGGGTCACTGAAGCTTTCTTT